Each of the 5 T cell receptor beta chains below was sequenced from the same sample in a study of T cells in tumors after PD-1 blockade. The assay was immunoSEQ multiplex PCR, and TCRdb's table has in-frame clones only and misses some. This table holds about 47,000 clones, roughly 79% found once. The sample consisted of PBMCs, taken before anti-PD-1 treatment. These receptors came from a human donor with basal cell carcinoma.

This clone turned up a few times. The rearrangement uses TRBV4-1 and TRBJ1-3, with 10 bases identical to TRBD1. In germline, CDR1 is MGHRA, CDR2 YSYEKL. CDR3 length: 21 residues. Trimming at V came to 4 bases and at J to 0 bases, leaving 18 bases not matched to a gene. The DNA of the CDR3 is TGCGCCAGCAGCCCCTACACCCGGGACAGGGGCACAAGGAGCTCTGGAAACACCATATATTTT. This codes for CASSPYTRDRGTRSSGNTIYF.

The V call is TRBV18, the J call TRBJ2-1; D is unresolved. Trimming cost V 8 bases and J 3 bases, with 17 bases left between them. The CDR3 has 15 amino acids. CDR1 KGHSH and CDR2 LQKENI come from the germline V gene. The CDR3 sequence is CASAAFMFDYNEQFF. The CDR3 region has the DNA TGTGCCAGCGCAGCCTTCATGTTTGACTACAATGAGCAGTTCTTC.

The chain joins TRBV11-1 to TRBJ1-1, with a tentative D call TRBD1 (6 bases). V shed 4 bases and J shed 1 base, with 10 bases lying between them. The V gene's germline CDR1 is SGHAT and CDR2 FQDESV (reference sequence). The CDR3 extends over 14 amino acids. This chain's CDR3 is CASSWDNGNTEAFF. The CDR3 DNA reads TGTGCCAGCAGCTGGGACAATGGGAACACTGAAGCTTTCTTT.

The gene calls are TRBV5-6 and TRBJ2-7; TRBD2 matches 12 bases. CDR3 length: 16 residues. Germline V gene sequence: CDR1 SGHDT, CDR2 YYEEEE. The J segment lost 2 bases and the V segment lost 2 bases, leaving 5 bases of the junction unmatched. CDR3 in DNA: TGTGCCAGCAGCTTAAACGGACTAGCGGGACCCTACGAGCAGTACTTC. This translates into CASSLNGLAGPYEQYF.

This sequence joins TRBV28 and TRBJ2-7; 7 positions agree with TRBD2. Per germline, CDR1 MDHEN and CDR2 SYDVKM. There are 15 residues in the CDR3. The J segment lost 1 base and the V segment lost 10 bases, leaving 13 bases of the junction unmatched. This CDR3 reads CAICDSGGGSYEQYF. CDR3 coding DNA: TGTGCCATCTGTGACTCTGGCGGGGGTTCCTACGAGCAGTACTTC.